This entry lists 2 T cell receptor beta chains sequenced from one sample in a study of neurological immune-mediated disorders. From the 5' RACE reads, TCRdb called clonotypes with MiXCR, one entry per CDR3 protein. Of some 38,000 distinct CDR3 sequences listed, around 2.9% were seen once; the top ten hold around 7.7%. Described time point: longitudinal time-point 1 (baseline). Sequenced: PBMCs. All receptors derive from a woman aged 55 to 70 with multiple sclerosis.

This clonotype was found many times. CDR3 loop: CASAAPRDRFTDTQYF. CDR3 DNA: TGCGCCAGCGCCGCCCCCCGTGACAGGTTCACAGATACGCAGTATTTT. V gene TRBV5-1 combines with J gene TRBJ2-3, with D perhaps matching TRBD1 (6 bases). The germline V and J ends were trimmed by 7 bases and 2 bases, with 20 bases remaining between them. This CDR3 has 16 amino acids. From germline, CDR1 is SGHRS and CDR2 YFSETQ. The entire variable domain, with the rest obtained from reference TRBV5-1 and TRBJ2-3, is as follows: KAGVTQTPRYLIKTRGQQVTLSCSPISGHRSVSWYQQTPGQGLQFLFEYFSETQRNKGNFPGRFSGRQFSNSRSEMNVSTLELGDSALYLCASAAPRDRFTDTQYFGPGTRLTVL.

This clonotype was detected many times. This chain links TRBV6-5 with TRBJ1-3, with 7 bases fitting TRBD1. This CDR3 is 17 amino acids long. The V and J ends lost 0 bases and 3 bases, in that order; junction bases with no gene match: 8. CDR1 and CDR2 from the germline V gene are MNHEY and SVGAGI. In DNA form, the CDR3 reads TGTGCCAGCAGTTACTCGACGGTGACAGGGTTTGGAAACACCATATATTTT. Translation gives CASSYSTVTGFGNTIYF.